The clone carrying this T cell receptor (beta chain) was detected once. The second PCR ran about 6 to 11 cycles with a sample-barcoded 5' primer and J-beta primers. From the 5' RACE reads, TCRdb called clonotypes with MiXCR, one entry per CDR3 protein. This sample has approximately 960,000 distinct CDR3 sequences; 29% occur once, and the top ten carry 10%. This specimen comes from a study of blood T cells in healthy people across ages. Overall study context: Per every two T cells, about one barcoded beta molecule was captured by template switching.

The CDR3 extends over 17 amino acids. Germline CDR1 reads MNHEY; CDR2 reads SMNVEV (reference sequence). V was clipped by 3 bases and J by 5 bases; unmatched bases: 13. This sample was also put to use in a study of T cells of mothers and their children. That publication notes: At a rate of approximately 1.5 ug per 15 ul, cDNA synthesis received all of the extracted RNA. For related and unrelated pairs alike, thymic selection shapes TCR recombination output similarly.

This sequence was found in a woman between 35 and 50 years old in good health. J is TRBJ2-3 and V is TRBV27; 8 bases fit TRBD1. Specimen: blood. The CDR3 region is CASSFRLGQGRKDTQYF. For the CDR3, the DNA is TGTGCCAGCAGTTTTCGCTTAGGACAGGGACGAAAAGATACGCAGTATTTT.